Below, 9 T cell receptor beta chains from the same sample are listed, as sequenced in a study of CD8+CD57+ T cells in acquired aplastic anemia. Investigators profiled TCR beta VDJ and CDR3 from genomic DNA template. TCRdb recomputed calls from the reads with MiXCR, one row per CDR3 protein. Of about 220,000 distinct CDR3 sequences listed, approximately 35% were seen once; the top ten hold 0.9% to 1.2%. Sequenced: sorted CD4+, CD8+, or CD8+CD57+ T cells (not recorded which) from PBMCs. The receptor source for this set is a human donor in good health, serving as a control.

About this clonotype itself: This clone may be a read error of a much larger clone one base away. The rearrangement joins TRBV5-4 to TRBJ2-7; D is perhaps TRBD2 (5 bases). V lost 0 bases to trimming and J lost 2 bases, with 9 bases between them. Germline values: CDR1 SGHNT, CDR2 YYREEE (reference sequence). This CDR3 has 14 amino acids. The CDR3 sequence is CASSLADSPYEQYF. As DNA, the CDR3 is TGTGCCAGCAGCTTGGCGGACTCTCCCTACGAGCAGTACTTC.

The J gene is TRBJ2-7, the V gene TRBV10-1; 7 bases agree with TRBD1. Germline CDR1 reads WNHNN; CDR2 reads SYGVQD (reference sequence). The CDR3 is 13 residues long. Germline trimming cut 3 bases from V and 7 bases from J; bases unmatched to any gene: 6. CDR3 sequence: CASSDTGQREQYF. CDR3 bases: TGCGCCAGCAGTGACACGGGACAGCGAGAGCAGTACTTC.

This sequence joins TRBV11-1 and TRBJ2-7, with 9 nucleotides matching TRBD2. The junction had 12 bases not matched to a gene; V was cut back by 5 bases and J by 1 base. The length of the CDR3 is 17 residues. CDR1 and CDR2 from the germline V gene are SGHAT and FQDESV (reference sequence). The chain's CDR3 is CASSHYAGGLASYEQYF. The CDR3 DNA reads as TGTGCCAGCAGCCACTACGCGGGTGGACTAGCGTCCTACGAGCAGTACTTC. Based on the CDR3 plus reference TRBV11-1 and TRBJ2-7, the full variable domain is EAEVAQSPRYKITEKSQAVAFWCDPISGHATLYWYRQILGQGPELLVQFQDESVVDDSQLPKDRFSAERLKGVDSTLKIQPAELGDSAMYLCASSHYAGGLASYEQYFGPGTRLTVT.

This chain joins TRBV24-1 and TRBJ2-7; possible D gene TRBD1, 6 bases. Germline loops: CDR1 KGHDR, CDR2 SFDVKD. The CDR3 is 14 residues long. The V end lost 0 bases, the J end lost 3 bases, and 8 bases lay between the germline ends. The CDR3 DNA follows: TGTGCCACCAGTGATTTGGGACAGATCTACGAGCAGTACTTC. Its translation is CATSDLGQIYEQYF.

This clonotype was observed at least ten times. This chain links TRBV10-2 with TRBJ2-3, with 10 positions matching TRBD2. The CDR3 length is 17 residues. The J segment lost 5 bases and the V segment lost 0 bases, leaving 8 bases of the junction unmatched. Germline V CDR1 and CDR2: WSHSY, SAAADI. The CDR3, as DNA: TGCGCCAGCAGTGAGTCGCTCCTAGCGGGGGTGTTAGATACGCAGTATTTT. This encodes CASSESLLAGVLDTQYF.

This clonotype occurred once. This chain connects TRBV19 to TRBJ2-7; maybe TRBD1 (6 bases). In germline, CDR1 is LNHDA, CDR2 SQIVND (reference sequence). Trimming removed 3 bases from V and 1 base from J, with 13 bases in between. This CDR3 spans 15 amino acids. CDR3 in DNA: TGTGCCAGTAGTATTGACCGGACAGCGTCCTACGAGCAGTACTTC. Encoded protein: CASSIDRTASYEQYF.

This clonotype was found a few times. The rearrangement joins TRBV12-5 to TRBJ2-3; D remains ambiguous. The CDR3 spans 13 residues. Germline V gene data show CDR1 as LGHNT and CDR2 as FRNRAP. V gave up 2 bases and J gave up 1 base, with 4 bases separating them. CDR3: CASGLTGTDTQYF. The CDR3 nucleotides read TGTGCTAGTGGTTTGACTGGCACAGATACGCAGTATTTT.

The CDR3 is CASSLIIQNTGELFF. DNA of the CDR3: TGTGCCAGCAGCTTAATCATACAGAACACCGGGGAGCTGTTTTTT. V gene TRBV11-2 combines with J gene TRBJ2-2; D gene unclear. V lost 2 bases and J 1 base, leaving 8 bases between the germline ends. CDR3 size: 15 residues. The germline V gene has CDR1 SGHAT and CDR2 FQNNGV.

CDR3 nucleotides: TGTGCCAGCAGTGTTATCGGGGGCTCCGATCAGCCCCAGCATTTT. This translates into CASSVIGGSDQPQHF. The chain joins TRBV2 to TRBJ1-5; a possible D gene is TRBD1 (6 bases). Trimming cost V 4 bases and J 5 bases, with 15 bases left between them. This CDR3 region has 15 residues. CDR1 is SNHLY, CDR2 FYNNEI, per germline.